Below, 18 T cell receptor beta chains from the same sample are listed, as sequenced in a study of TIL therapy for anti-PD-1-resistant metastatic lung cancer. The immunoSEQ assay was v3. Method: immunoSEQ multiplex PCR; TCRdb's copy keeps in-frame clones and lacks some. The sample holds over 25,000 clones, 55% to 80% seen once. Described time point: pre-treatment sample, taken before nivolumab and TIL therapy. Most excised metastases sampled were pleural nodules or supraclavicular lymph nodes. This material consisted of tumor tissue, taken at baseline. These receptor sequences come from a person aged 30 to 80 with non-small cell lung cancer.

The V and J genes are TRBV6-6 and TRBJ2-7; 7 positions agree with TRBD1. V lost 2 bases to trimming and J lost 0 bases; unmatched junction nucleotides: 1. Per germline, CDR1 MNHNY and CDR2 SVGAGI (reference sequence). The CDR3 runs 14 residues. The CDR3 loop reads CASSYRDSSYEQYF. As DNA, the CDR3 is TGTGCCAGCAGTTACCGGGACAGCTCCTACGAGCAGTACTTC.

The genes are TRBV11-3 and TRBJ1-1, with D perhaps TRBD1 (5 bases). This CDR3 is 13 amino acids long. V lost 8 bases and J lost 6, with 16 bases in between. Germline CDR1 and CDR2: SGHNT and YENEEA. The CDR3 sequence: CASEYAGTPEAFF. The DNA of the CDR3 is TGTGCCAGCGAATACGCTGGGACCCCTGAAGCTTTCTTT.

This sequence joins TRBV19 and TRBJ1-1; D may be TRBD1 (6 bases). Germline values: CDR1 LNHDA, CDR2 SQIVND (reference sequence). The V and J ends lost 7 bases and 1 base respectively, with 10 bases between them. This CDR3 contains 13 residues. In DNA, the CDR3 is TGTGCCAGTACGGTGGACAGGAACACTGAAGCTTTCTTT. This encodes CASTVDRNTEAFF.

The chain combines TRBV5-1 with TRBJ2-3, with 7 bases aligning to TRBD2. The CDR3 extends over 16 amino acids. The ends lost 3 bases at V and 6 bases at J; junction bases unmatched: 13. Germline CDR1 is SGHRS and CDR2 is YFSETQ. CDR3 in DNA: TGCGCCAGCAGCTCGACTAGCCCGGGTCGCTGGGATACGCAGTATTTT. This encodes CASSSTSPGRWDTQYF.

V and J are TRBV11-3 and TRBJ2-2; TRBD2 is a possible D gene (6 bases). The V end lost 4 bases, the J end lost 6 bases, and 21 bases lay between the germline ends. This CDR3 comprises 17 residues. Germline V gene sequence: CDR1 SGHNT, CDR2 YENEEA. CDR3 nucleotides: TGTGCCAGCAGCTCCCGGCTAGGGTCTACGGGGGCCGGGGAGCTGTTTTTT. Amino acids: CASSSRLGSTGAGELFF.

V usage is TRBV6-1 and J usage is TRBJ1-4; the match to TRBD1 covers 7 bases. The V gene's germline CDR1 is MNHNS and CDR2 SASEGT. Unmatched junction bases numbered 11, after V lost 6 bases and J lost 7 bases. CDR3 length equals 15 residues. The CDR3, as DNA: TGTGCCAGCAGACCTGACAGGGCGGTGGGTGAAAAACTGTTTTTT. It translates to CASRPDRAVGEKLFF.

This clone was found a few times. J is TRBJ1-4 and V is TRBV27, with 7 bases fitting TRBD1. Germline lookup yields CDR1 MNHEY and CDR2 SMNVEV (reference sequence). The CDR3 sequence is 13 residues long. CDR3 nucleotide sequence: TGTGCGACCCAGGGGGGCTGGAATGAAAAACTGTTTTTT. Translating gives CATQGGWNEKLFF.

This clone appeared a single time. This chain connects TRBV2 to TRBJ2-1; D gene uncertain. Germline CDR1 reads SNHLY; CDR2 reads FYNNEI. V lost 8 bases and J 1 base, leaving 9 bases between the germline ends. This CDR3 has 13 residues. The CDR3 reads CASVTDSYNEQFF. CDR3 nucleotides: TGTGCCAGCGTCACAGATTCCTACAATGAGCAGTTCTTC.

The CDR3 sequence: CASSSDSNTEAFF. The CDR3 DNA sequence: TGTGCCAGCAGCTCTGACAGTAACACTGAAGCTTTCTTT. V and J are TRBV7-7 and TRBJ1-1, with a weak D call TRBD1 (5 bases). This CDR3 spans 13 amino acids. The ends were cut back, 4 bases at V and 2 bases at J, with 8 bases in the middle. The V gene's germline CDR1 is SSHAT and CDR2 FNYEAQ (reference sequence).

The chain carries TRBV14 and TRBJ2-7, with a weak D call TRBD2 (6 bases). In germline, CDR1 is SGHDN, CDR2 FVKESK. V shed 0 bases and J shed 3 bases, with 12 bases lying between them. This CDR3 has 15 amino acids. CDR3 protein: CASSQEGGHYYEQYF. Here the CDR3 DNA reads TGTGCCAGCAGCCAAGAAGGAGGGCACTACTACGAGCAGTACTTC.

This clone rates as medium-sized (0.01 to 0.1%). The gene calls are TRBV6-5 and TRBJ2-6; maybe TRBD1 (6 bases). The CDR3 sequence is 15 residues long. The germline V gene encodes CDR1 MNHEY and CDR2 SVGAGI. V was trimmed by 0 bases and J by 3 bases, leaving 6 bases between them. The CDR3 region is CASSYSTGGANVLTF. In DNA, the CDR3 is TGTGCCAGCAGTTACTCGACAGGTGGGGCCAACGTCCTGACTTTC.

This chain links TRBV27 with TRBJ1-2, with D unclear. Germline values: CDR1 MNHEY, CDR2 SMNVEV (reference sequence). This CDR3 has 13 residues. Trimming removed 3 bases at V and 5 bases at J, with 10 bases between. The CDR3 region is CASSFASFYGYTF. Here the CDR3 DNA reads TGTGCCAGCAGTTTTGCCAGTTTTTATGGCTACACCTTC.

This clone came up a few times. This sequence joins TRBV18 and TRBJ1-2, with 8 bases fitting TRBD1. There are 13 residues in the CDR3. Germline values: CDR1 KGHSH, CDR2 LQKENI. V shed 2 bases, J shed 4 bases, and the junction held 0 bases outside the gene matches. The CDR3 spells CASSPTGGYGYTF. In DNA, the CDR3 is TGTGCCAGCTCACCAACAGGGGGCTATGGCTACACCTTC.

The gene calls are TRBV7-2 and TRBJ2-7; D unresolved. The CDR3 contains 15 residues. In germline, CDR1 is SGHTA, CDR2 FQGNSA. V was clipped by 2 bases and J by 2 bases, with 13 bases between them. The CDR3 bases are TGTGCCAGCAGCTTAAGCCCGATAGCCGCCTACGAGCAGTACTTC. Translating gives CASSLSPIAAYEQYF.

Points on this clone: Distinct nucleotide sequences in the sample also encode this CDR3. The chain uses TRBV5-1 and TRBJ1-4; D is possibly TRBD1 (5 bases). There are 13 residues in the CDR3. Trimming shortened V by 4 bases and J by 5 bases, and 9 bases separated the two germline ends. The V gene's germline CDR1 is SGHRS and CDR2 YFSETQ. The CDR3 spells CASSPGPNEKLFF. The CDR3 DNA reads as TGCGCCAGCAGCCCAGGGCCAAATGAAAAACTGTTTTTT. Full variable domain (outside the CDR3, taken from reference TRBV5-1 and TRBJ1-4): KAGVTQTPRYLIKTRGQQVTLSCSPISGHRSVSWYQQTPGQGLQFLFEYFSETQRNKGNFPGRFSGRQFSNSRSEMNVSTLELGDSALYLCASSPGPNEKLFFGSGTQLSVL.

The V gene is TRBV25-1, the J gene TRBJ1-2; D gene uncertain. In germline, CDR1 is MGHDK, CDR2 SYGVNS. The length of the CDR3 is 16 residues. Trimming removed 3 bases from V and 0 bases from J, with 14 bases in between. The CDR3 DNA sequence: TGTGCCAGCAGTGAGGTCTACGTTTCGGCTAACTATGGCTACACCTTC. Translation: CASSEVYVSANYGYTF.

This chain joins TRBV4-1 and TRBJ2-7; 12 bases agree with TRBD2. The CDR3 totals 17 residues. After removal of 4 bases from V and 4 bases from J, the junction contained 11 bases not matched to a gene. Germline lookup yields CDR1 MGHRA and CDR2 YSYEKL. The DNA for the CDR3 is TGCGCCAGCAGCCCCACCCCACTAGCGGGGGGCCCGTACGAGCAGTACTTC. Its protein product is CASSPTPLAGGPYEQYF.

This clone has a handful of counts. The chain uses TRBV19 and TRBJ1-2; D is undetermined. Trimming shortened V by 3 bases and J by 2 bases, and 13 bases separated the two germline ends. In germline, CDR1 is LNHDA, CDR2 SQIVND (reference sequence). This CDR3 comprises 15 residues. The CDR3 sequence is CASSIGVEANYGYTF. In DNA form, the CDR3 reads TGTGCCAGTAGTATTGGGGTAGAGGCAAACTATGGCTACACCTTC. Based on the CDR3 plus reference TRBV19 and TRBJ1-2, the full variable domain is DGGITQSPKYLFRKEGQNVTLSCEQNLNHDAMYWYRQDPGQGLRLIYYSQIVNDFQKGDIAEGYSVSREKKESFPLTVTSAQKNPTAFYLCASSIGVEANYGYTFGSGTRLTVV.